These T cell receptor beta chains were read from a single sample in a study of control samples from healthy donors and cancer patients. Sequencing was performed with immunoSEQ multiplex PCR; in TCRdb, only in-frame clones are kept and a portion is missing. The sample shows approximately 150,000 clones, about 94% of them seen only once. The sequenced sample was PBMCs. The receptors stem from a man aged 60-69 years with colorectal cancer. The conserved cysteine and the conserved F or W are not part of the CDR3 here.

j_gene,v_gene,len,CDR3aa
TRBJ1-1,TRBV29-1,13,SVEDPSGFRAEAF
TRBJ1-1,TRBV5-5,14,ASSYTVFRENTEAF
TRBJ1-1,TRBV19,14,ASSPLPGPMNTEAF
TRBJ1-4,TRBV30,15,AWSSLRSGTGFEKLF
TRBJ2-3,TRBV19,12,ASSIQGGPDTQY
TRBJ2-7,TRBV12-3/TRBV12-4,11,ASSKGSGYEQY
TRBJ1-6,TRBV21-1,12,ASSSRDRGAGLH
TRBJ2-6,TRBV7-9,14,ASSSGGNSGANVLT
TRBJ1-1,TRBV6-5,12,ASSFLQGGTEAF
TRBJ1-6,TRBV30,12,AWRFWDGSSPLH
TRBJ1-2,TRBV10-1,11,ASSEARGSGYT
TRBJ1-1,TRBV20-1,8,SARGTEAF
TRBJ2-5,TRBV7-2,13,ASSVSGGFQETQY
TRBJ2-1,TRBV3-1/TRBV3-2,13,ASSQVLVSHNEQF
TRBJ2-3,TRBV3-1/TRBV3-2,12,ASSRSGGGDTQY
TRBJ1-1,TRBV19,11,ASGAGASTEAF
TRBJ1-2,TRBV3-1/TRBV3-2,15,ASSQRPGGYTSYGYT
TRBJ1-4,TRBV5-6,14,ASSLITGAANEKLF
TRBJ2-6,TRBV12-3/TRBV12-4,10,ASQSGANVLT
TRBJ1-1,TRBV30,11,AWITPGTAEAF
TRBJ1-5,TRBV19,13,ASSSRKGGNQPQH
TRBJ2-5,TRBV6-5,12,ASLGGGDQETQY
TRBJ1-1,TRBV11-2,14,ASSLVPLSGGTEAF
TRBJ2-3,TRBV7-2,13,ASSLAGERTDTQY
TRBJ2-1,TRBV5-1,13,ASSQGGLTNNEQF
TRBJ2-4,TRBV6-5,12,ASSRGLAKNIQY
TRBJ1-4,TRBV11-2,13,ASSAGTGSNEKLF
TRBJ2-2,TRBV5-1,14,ASSFGQGANIGELF